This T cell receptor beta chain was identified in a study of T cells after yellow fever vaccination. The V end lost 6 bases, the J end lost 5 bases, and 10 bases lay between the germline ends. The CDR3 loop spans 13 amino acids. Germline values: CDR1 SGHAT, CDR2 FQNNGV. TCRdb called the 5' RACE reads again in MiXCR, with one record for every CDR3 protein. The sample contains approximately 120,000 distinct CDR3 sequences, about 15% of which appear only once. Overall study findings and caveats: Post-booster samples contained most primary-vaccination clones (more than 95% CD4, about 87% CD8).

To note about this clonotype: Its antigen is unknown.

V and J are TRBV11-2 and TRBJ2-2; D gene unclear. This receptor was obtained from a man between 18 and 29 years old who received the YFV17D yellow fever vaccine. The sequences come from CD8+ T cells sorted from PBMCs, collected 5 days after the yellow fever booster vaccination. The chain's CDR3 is CASSYYRTGELFF. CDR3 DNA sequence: TGTGCCAGCAGTTACTATAGAACCGGGGAGCTGTTTTTT.